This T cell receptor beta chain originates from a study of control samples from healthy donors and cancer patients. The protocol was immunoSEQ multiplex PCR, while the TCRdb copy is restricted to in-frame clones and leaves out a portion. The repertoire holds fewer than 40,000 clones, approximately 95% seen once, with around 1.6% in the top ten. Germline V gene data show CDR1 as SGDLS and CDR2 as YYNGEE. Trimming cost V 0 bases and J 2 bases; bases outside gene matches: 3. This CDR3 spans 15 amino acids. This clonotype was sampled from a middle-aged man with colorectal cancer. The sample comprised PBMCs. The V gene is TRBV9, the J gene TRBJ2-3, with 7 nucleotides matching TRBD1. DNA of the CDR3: TGTGCCAGCAGCGTAGTTGGGACAGCCACAGATACGCAGTATTTT. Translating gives CASSVVGTATDTQYF. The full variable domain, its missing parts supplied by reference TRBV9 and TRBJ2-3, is DSGVTQTPKHLITATGQRVTLRCSPRSGDLSVYWYQQSLDQGLQFLIQYYNGEERAKGNILERFSAQQFPDLHSELNLSSLELGDSALYFCASSVVGTATDTQYFGPGTRLTVL.